Sequencing of this TCR beta chain was carried out in a study of control samples from healthy donors and cancer patients. Profiled with immunoSEQ multiplex PCR; TCRdb holds only in-frame clones, not every one. The data contain about 160,000 clones, about 95% of them singletons. Material: PBMCs. This receptor was obtained from a man aged 60-69 years with colorectal cancer.

The CDR3 DNA follows: TGTGCCAGCAGCTTAGGTACCGACGAGCAGTACTTC. This translates into CASSLGTDEQYF. The chain links TRBV7-9 to TRBJ2-7; D ambiguous. CDR1 is SEHNR, CDR2 FQNEAQ, per germline (reference sequence). The CDR3 length is 12 residues. With 1 base removed from V and 5 bases from J, the gap between germline ends came to 6 bases.